The T cell receptor (beta chain) described here comes from a study of PD-1 blockade in classical Hodgkin lymphoma. Brentuximab vedotin exposure varied, and every patient relapsed after autologous stem cell transplantation. Profiling relied on immunoSEQ multiplex PCR, and the TCRdb table lists in-frame clones only, not all of them. The sample has over 20,000 clones, around 86% seen once. Sample: peripheral blood mononuclear cells (PBMCs), taken at baseline. This receptor was taken from a human donor with classical Hodgkin lymphoma.

The CDR3: CASSVDMGATGNEQFF. The CDR3 DNA reads TGTGCCAGCAGCGTAGATATGGGGGCGACGGGGAATGAGCAGTTCTTC. The chain couples TRBV9 to TRBJ2-1; maybe TRBD1 (6 bases). Germline V gene sequence: CDR1 SGDLS, CDR2 YYNGEE. V was clipped by 0 bases and J by 7 bases, with 17 bases between them. The CDR3 covers 16 residues.